Listed below are T cell receptor beta chains from one sample, sequenced in a study of OX40 agonist ivuxolimab in advanced cancers. TCRdb's copy holds only in-frame clones and misses some; the assay was immunoSEQ multiplex PCR. The table shows tens of thousands of clones, with over 80% occurring only once. The sample consisted of CD4+ or CD8+ T cells sorted from blood, taken in a trial of the OX40 agonist ivuxolimab. The receptors here all came from an adult with an advanced solid tumor such as melanoma, head and neck, liver or kidney cancer. The CDR3 runs from the conserved cysteine through the conserved F or W. Each record gives: D gene, V gene, J gene, clone size, CDR3 protein, CDR3 DNA. A D gene is named only where the DNA matches it firmly. Not every row has a clone size; where given, it reads once, few, many or a size class.

NA	TRBV2	TRBJ1-6	few	CASSEAFNSPLHF	TGTGCCAGCAGTGAAGCGTTCAATTCACCCCTCCACTTT
NA	TRBV28	TRBJ1-6	NA	CASSTPYSPLHF	TGTGCCAGCAGTACACCCTATTCACCCCTCCACTTT
TRBD1	TRBV6-5	TRBJ2-7	NA	CASSYQGQGASYEQYF	TGTGCCAGCAGTTACCAAGGACAGGGGGCTTCCTACGAGCAGTACTTC
NA	TRBV4-1	TRBJ2-5	NA	CASSRKQAEETQYF	TGCGCCAGCAGCCGGAAGCAGGCGGAAGAGACCCAGTACTTC
NA	TRBV19	TRBJ2-3	once	CASSPRAASTDTQYF	TGTGCCAGTAGCCCCCGGGCAGCTAGCACAGATACGCAGTATTTT
TRBD1	TRBV7-3	TRBJ2-5	NA	CASSLSGQGEETQYF	TGTGCCAGCAGCTTATCAGGACAGGGAGAAGAGACCCAGTACTTC
TRBD1	TRBV6-5	TRBJ2-5	NA	CASRTGGGETQYF	TGTGCCAGCAGGACAGGGGGCGGCGAGACCCAGTACTTC
TRBD1	TRBV19	TRBJ2-5	NA	CASSMGVQGAVKTQYF	TGTGCCAGTAGTATGGGGGTACAGGGGGCCGTCAAGACCCAGTACTTC
TRBD1	TRBV10-3	TRBJ1-2	NA	CAISEEGQGLRGYTF	TGTGCCATCAGTGAGGAAGGACAGGGCCTCCGCGGCTACACCTTC
NA	TRBV27	TRBJ2-2	NA	CASSLYLRGGITGELFF	TGTGCCAGCAGTTTATATCTCAGGGGGGGAATCACCGGGGAGCTGTTTTTT
NA	TRBV9	TRBJ2-2	NA	CASSGVTFVGELFF	TGTGCCAGCAGCGGCGTCACCTTCGTCGGGGAGCTGTTTTTT
NA	TRBV28	TRBJ2-7	NA	CASSLLVRSRQYF	TGTGCCAGCAGTTTATTAGTACGGTCACGGCAGTACTTC
NA	TRBV6-1	TRBJ2-1	NA	CASSSTNRYNEQFF	TGTGCCAGCAGCTCAACAAATCGATACAATGAGCAGTTCTTC
TRBD1	TRBV6-1	TRBJ1-2	NA	CASRKPGTGSGYTF	TGTGCCAGCAGGAAACCCGGGACAGGGAGTGGCTACACCTTC
NA	TRBV28	TRBJ1-2	NA	CASITNNIGGYTF	TGTGCCAGCATCACCAACAACATTGGTGGCTACACCTTC
NA	TRBV18	TRBJ1-1	NA	CASAPGGTEAFF	TGTGCCAGCGCCCCGGGGGGCACTGAAGCTTTCTTT
TRBD1	TRBV19	TRBJ2-1	once	CASSIFGTGGNEQFF	TGTGCCAGTAGTATATTTGGGACAGGGGGGAATGAGCAGTTCTTC
NA	TRBV7-2	TRBJ1-6	NA	CASSLRQAFDSPLHF	TGTGCCAGCAGCCTCAGACAGGCATTTGATTCACCCCTCCACTTT
TRBD2	TRBV7-2	TRBJ2-3	NA	CASSFVSYRSGRAADTQYF	TGTGCCAGCAGCTTTGTGTCGTACCGCAGCGGGAGGGCTGCAGATACGCAGTATTTT
NA	TRBV14	TRBJ1-1	NA	CASREDPVGEAFF	TGTGCCAGCAGAGAGGACCCCGTTGGTGAAGCTTTCTTT
NA	TRBV6-5	TRBJ1-2	NA	CASSYRGMQGYTF	TGTGCCAGCAGTTACAGGGGGATGCAGGGCTACACCTTC
TRBD2	TRBV29-1	TRBJ2-3	NA	CSAGTAGGFTDTQYF	TGCAGCGCAGGCACGGCGGGGGGCTTCACAGATACGCAGTATTTT
NA	TRBV21-1	TRBJ2-7	NA	CASSKGSRGSKLVDEQYF	TGTGCCAGCAGCAAAGGATCGCGGGGTTCGAAGTTGGTCGACGAGCAGTACTTC
TRBD1	TRBV28	TRBJ2-5	NA	CASSSNTLDRVGETQYF	TGTGCCAGCAGTTCCAATACGCTCGACAGGGTGGGCGAGACCCAGTACTTC
NA	TRBV6-6	TRBJ1-2	NA	CASSYGQGIRRGYTF	TGTGCCAGCAGTTACGGCCAGGGAATTAGGCGTGGCTACACCTTC
TRBD2	TRBV10-2	TRBJ2-5	few	CASSSPVGGARETQYF	TGCGCCAGCAGCTCCCCGGTCGGGGGGGCTAGGGAGACCCAGTACTTC
TRBD2	TRBV10-2	TRBJ2-1	NA	CASRSGLAGGSINEQFF	TGCGCCAGCAGATCGGGACTAGCGGGGGGCTCGATCAATGAGCAGTTCTTC